These T cell receptor beta chains were read from a single sample in a study of T cell repertoires in cytomegalovirus infection. TCRdb ran MiXCR on the reads and lists one entry per CDR3 protein. The profile shows around 100,000 distinct CDR3 sequences, 9.5% to 13% of them singletons. No antigen has been identified for these receptors. The sample comprised PBMCs, sequenced either directly or after in vitro stimulation (not recorded which). These receptors all stem from a human donor in good health (CMV status not recorded). Some clones in this sample may be carry-over from other donors' samples. The conserved cysteine and the conserved F or W are not part of the CDR3 here.

V gene: TRBV4-3
CDR3 protein: ASSQAPTGEYGYT

V gene: TRBV12-3/TRBV12-4
CDR3 protein: ASIQRESGEQF

V gene: TRBV12-3/TRBV12-4
CDR3 protein: ASSPRRGGRETQY

V gene: TRBV29-1
CDR3 protein: SVSVSAGADTGELF

V gene: TRBV25-1
CDR3 protein: ASSFGGGGNTIY

V gene: TRBV19
CDR3 protein: ASSLDRGAGGYT

V gene: TRBV12-3/TRBV12-4
CDR3 protein: ASSFVGRHTDTQY

V gene: TRBV7-9
CDR3 protein: ASGNSGRSNEQF

V gene: TRBV11-3
CDR3 protein: ASSPGRGEETQY

V gene: TRBV2
CDR3 protein: ASSKYSSTYEQY

V gene: TRBV7-9
CDR3 protein: ASSLVLGSSYEQY

V gene: TRBV7-9
CDR3 protein: ASSLTRTEFTYNSPLH

V gene: TRBV6-2/TRBV6-3
CDR3 protein: ASSYPGTHYGYT

V gene: TRBV20-1
CDR3 protein: SAIQGGLDKLF

V gene: TRBV6-2/TRBV6-3
CDR3 protein: ASSYSWRTLYNEQF

V gene: TRBV18
CDR3 protein: ASSPPGQGWTEAF

V gene: TRBV28
CDR3 protein: ASSLRASGNEQF

V gene: TRBV7-2
CDR3 protein: ASSSQGGGMGETQY

V gene: TRBV6-2/TRBV6-3
CDR3 protein: ASSYGDQPQH

V gene: TRBV7-2
CDR3 protein: ASSPRQEYSNQPQH

V gene: TRBV5-4
CDR3 protein: ASKAYSGSGETQY

V gene: TRBV6-2/TRBV6-3
CDR3 protein: ASSRADGYT

V gene: TRBV7-3
CDR3 protein: ASSPQGVGIDEQF

V gene: TRBV19
CDR3 protein: ASSISGATGTQY

V gene: TRBV7-6
CDR3 protein: ASIPRGGAQETQY

V gene: TRBV10-3
CDR3 protein: AISEAGHFLSSNQPQH

V gene: TRBV7-2
CDR3 protein: AGGGNSYNEQF